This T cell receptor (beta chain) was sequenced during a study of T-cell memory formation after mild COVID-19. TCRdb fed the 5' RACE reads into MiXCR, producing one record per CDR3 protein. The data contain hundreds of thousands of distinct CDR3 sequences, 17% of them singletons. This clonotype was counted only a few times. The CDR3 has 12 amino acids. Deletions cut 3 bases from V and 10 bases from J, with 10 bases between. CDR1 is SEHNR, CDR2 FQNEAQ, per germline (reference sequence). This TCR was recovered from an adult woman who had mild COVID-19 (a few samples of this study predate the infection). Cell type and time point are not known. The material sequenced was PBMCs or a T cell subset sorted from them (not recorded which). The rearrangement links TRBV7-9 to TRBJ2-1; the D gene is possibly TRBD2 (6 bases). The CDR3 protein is CASSFVRGEQFF. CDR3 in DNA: TGTGCCAGCAGCTTCGTTCGGGGGGAGCAGTTCTTC.